The rows below give T cell receptor beta chains drawn from one sample of a study of cytomegalovirus exposure and HLA in healthy donors. Profiling relied on immunoSEQ multiplex PCR, and the TCRdb table lists in-frame clones only, not all of them. The sample shows 200,000 to 250,000 clones, 87% of them seen only once. Sequenced sample: PBMCs. These TCRs come from a woman aged 18-30 years in good health and CMV-seropositive. CDR3s include the opening cysteine and the closing phenylalanine or tryptophan. The order of the fields is clone size, J gene, V gene, D gene, CDR3 protein, CDR3 DNA. D genes are given only for firm matches. The size entry is marked missing in some rows and otherwise reads once, few, many or a size class.

clone_size: .; j_call: TRBJ2-1; v_call: TRBV10-3; d_call: TRBD2; cdr3_aa: CAISLGAGGQFF; cdr3_nt: TGTGCCATCAGTTTGGGGGCGGGAGGGCAGTTCTTC
clone_size: .; j_call: TRBJ2-1; v_call: TRBV7-2; d_call: .; cdr3_aa: CASSLAELLVQFF; cdr3_nt: TGTGCCAGCAGCTTAGCCGAATTACTAGTACAGTTCTTC
clone_size: .; j_call: TRBJ1-1; v_call: TRBV13; d_call: TRBD1; cdr3_aa: CASSPGTGNTEAFF; cdr3_nt: TGTGCCAGCAGCCCGGGGACAGGGAACACTGAAGCTTTCTTT
clone_size: .; j_call: TRBJ1-5; v_call: TRBV7-3; d_call: .; cdr3_aa: CASSSSWGEGQPQHF; cdr3_nt: TGTGCCAGCAGCTCTTCGTGGGGGGAAGGGCAGCCCCAGCATTTT
clone_size: .; j_call: TRBJ1-1; v_call: TRBV29-1; d_call: TRBD1; cdr3_aa: CSAYRGQGTEAFF; cdr3_nt: TGCAGCGCCTACAGGGGGCAGGGTACTGAAGCTTTCTTT
clone_size: .; j_call: TRBJ2-1; v_call: TRBV29-1; d_call: .; cdr3_aa: CSVDGGSYNEQFF; cdr3_nt: TGCAGCGTTGATGGCGGTTCCTACAATGAGCAGTTCTTC
clone_size: .; j_call: TRBJ2-1; v_call: TRBV11-2; d_call: .; cdr3_aa: CASSLREGSSEQFF; cdr3_nt: TGTGCCAGCAGCTTACGAGAGGGTAGTAGTGAGCAGTTCTTC
clone_size: .; j_call: TRBJ2-7; v_call: TRBV5-1; d_call: TRBD2; cdr3_aa: CASSLVLAGVYEQYF; cdr3_nt: TGCGCCAGCAGCTTGGTACTAGCGGGGGTCTACGAGCAGTACTTC
clone_size: .; j_call: TRBJ2-3; v_call: TRBV9; d_call: .; cdr3_aa: CASGAVTDTQYF; cdr3_nt: TGTGCCAGCGGGGCAGTCACAGATACGCAGTATTTT
clone_size: .; j_call: TRBJ2-1; v_call: TRBV2; d_call: TRBD1; cdr3_aa: CASSDGDRAREQFF; cdr3_nt: TGTGCCAGCAGTGACGGGGACAGGGCTCGTGAGCAGTTCTTC
clone_size: .; j_call: TRBJ2-1; v_call: TRBV13; d_call: TRBD2; cdr3_aa: CASSSTGTSSYNEQFF; cdr3_nt: TGTGCCAGCAGTTCCACCGGGACTAGCTCCTACAATGAGCAGTTCTTC
clone_size: .; j_call: TRBJ2-6; v_call: TRBV27; d_call: .; cdr3_aa: CASSPEFSGANVLTF; cdr3_nt: TGTGCCAGCAGTCCCGAGTTCTCTGGGGCCAACGTCCTGACTTTC
clone_size: .; j_call: TRBJ2-2; v_call: TRBV27; d_call: .; cdr3_aa: CASSLLRALDTGELFF; cdr3_nt: TGTGCCAGCAGTTTACTCAGGGCGCTTGACACCGGGGAGCTGTTTTTT
clone_size: .; j_call: TRBJ1-2; v_call: TRBV2; d_call: TRBD1; cdr3_aa: CASSDDRGRANYGYTF; cdr3_nt: TGTGCCAGCAGTGATGACAGGGGGCGAGCTAACTATGGCTACACCTTC
clone_size: .; j_call: TRBJ1-5; v_call: TRBV7-9; d_call: .; cdr3_aa: CASSQFNQPQHF; cdr3_nt: TGTGCCAGCAGCCAGTTCAATCAGCCCCAGCATTTT
clone_size: .; j_call: TRBJ2-7; v_call: TRBV5-1; d_call: .; cdr3_aa: CASSSLLSTGRGYEQYF; cdr3_nt: TGCGCCAGCAGCTCCTTACTATCGACAGGTCGGGGTTACGAGCAGTACTTC
clone_size: .; j_call: TRBJ2-7; v_call: TRBV10-3; d_call: TRBD1; cdr3_aa: CAISSGQDYEQYF; cdr3_nt: TGTGCCATCAGCTCGGGACAGGACTACGAGCAGTACTTC
clone_size: .; j_call: TRBJ2-7; v_call: TRBV28; d_call: TRBD1; cdr3_aa: CASRRQGGSYEQYF; cdr3_nt: TGTGCCAGCAGGAGACAGGGGGGCTCCTACGAGCAGTACTTC
clone_size: .; j_call: TRBJ2-3; v_call: TRBV25-1; d_call: TRBD2; cdr3_aa: CASSESLAGPGDTQYF; cdr3_nt: TGTGCCAGCAGTGAATCTCTAGCGGGCCCGGGAGATACGCAGTATTTT
clone_size: .; j_call: TRBJ2-7; v_call: TRBV9; d_call: TRBD2; cdr3_aa: CASSVGLAGHEQYF; cdr3_nt: TGTGCCAGCAGCGTAGGACTAGCGGGCCACGAGCAGTACTTC
clone_size: .; j_call: TRBJ2-3; v_call: TRBV6-4; d_call: .; cdr3_aa: CASIASWASGTDTQYF; cdr3_nt: TGTGCCAGCATCGCCTCCTGGGCTAGCGGCACAGATACGCAGTATTTT
clone_size: .; j_call: TRBJ1-2; v_call: TRBV9; d_call: .; cdr3_aa: CASSDGQFSFSYGYTF; cdr3_nt: TGTGCCAGCAGCGACGGACAGTTTTCCTTTTCCTATGGCTACACCTTC
clone_size: .; j_call: TRBJ2-7; v_call: TRBV27; d_call: .; cdr3_aa: CASRRQGGSYEQYF; cdr3_nt: TGTGCCAGCAGAAGACAGGGAGGTTCCTACGAGCAGTACTTC
clone_size: .; j_call: TRBJ2-7; v_call: TRBV11-2; d_call: TRBD1; cdr3_aa: CASSLFDRVRDEQYF; cdr3_nt: TGTGCCAGCAGCTTATTCGACAGGGTACGAGACGAGCAGTACTTC
clone_size: once; j_call: TRBJ1-1; v_call: TRBV7-3; d_call: .; cdr3_aa: CASSLNPGVGEAFF; cdr3_nt: TGTGCCAGCAGCTTAAATCCGGGGGTGGGTGAAGCTTTCTTT
clone_size: .; j_call: TRBJ2-7; v_call: TRBV18; d_call: .; cdr3_aa: CASSPYRDYEQYF; cdr3_nt: TGTGCCAGCTCACCGTACAGAGATTACGAGCAGTACTTC
clone_size: .; j_call: TRBJ1-2; v_call: TRBV6-5; d_call: .; cdr3_aa: CASSYSGSPNYGYTF; cdr3_nt: TGTGCCAGCAGTTACTCAGGGAGTCCTAACTATGGCTACACCTTC
clone_size: .; j_call: TRBJ2-1; v_call: TRBV11-2; d_call: .; cdr3_aa: CASRTWGRGDNEQFF; cdr3_nt: TGTGCCAGCCGGACTTGGGGCAGGGGGGACAATGAGCAGTTCTTC
clone_size: .; j_call: TRBJ2-5; v_call: TRBV5-1; d_call: .; cdr3_aa: CASSLALQETQYF; cdr3_nt: TGCGCCAGCAGCTTGGCCCTACAAGAGACCCAGTACTTC
clone_size: .; j_call: TRBJ2-7; v_call: TRBV19; d_call: .; cdr3_aa: CASSISEGAIYEQYF; cdr3_nt: TGTGCCAGTAGTATATCAGAAGGGGCCATCTACGAGCAGTACTTC